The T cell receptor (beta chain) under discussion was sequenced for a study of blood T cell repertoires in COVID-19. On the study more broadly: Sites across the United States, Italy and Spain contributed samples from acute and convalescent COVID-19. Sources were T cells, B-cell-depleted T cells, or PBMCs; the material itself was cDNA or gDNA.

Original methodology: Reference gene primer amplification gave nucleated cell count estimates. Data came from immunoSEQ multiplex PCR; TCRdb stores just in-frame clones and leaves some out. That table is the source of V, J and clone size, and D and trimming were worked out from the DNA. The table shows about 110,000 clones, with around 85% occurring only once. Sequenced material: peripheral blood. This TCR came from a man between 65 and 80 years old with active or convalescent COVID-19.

The CDR3 loop reads CATSDSGTGLDTEAFF. Written as DNA, the CDR3 is TGTGCCACCAGTGATTCCGGGACAGGGTTGGACACTGAAGCTTTCTTT. This chain links TRBV24-1 with TRBJ1-1, with TRBD1 matching 9 bases. With V trimmed by 2 bases and J by 3 bases, 6 bases remained unmatched. This CDR3 region has 16 residues. CDR1 KGHDR and CDR2 SFDVKD come from the germline V gene.